A single sample gave rise to the 31 T cell receptor beta chains below, sequenced in a study of CD8 T cells in ankylosing spondylitis. Study outcomes and limitations: What seemed typical of ankylosing spondylitis blood was a TCR beta motif built from 7 or 8 highly homologous variants.

The antigens for these receptors are not known. TCRdb ran MiXCR on the 5' RACE reads and lists one entry per CDR3 protein. This table holds around 540,000 distinct CDR3 sequences, roughly 13% found once. Specimen: blood, either unsorted or a sorted T cell fraction (not recorded which). All receptors derive from a male donor with ankylosing spondylitis.

V and J are TRBV5-5 and TRBJ2-7; tentatively, D is TRBD1 or TRBD2 (5 bases each). V was cut by 2 bases and J by 5 bases, with 11 bases left in between. The CDR3 extends over 13 amino acids. Germline V lookup: CDR1 SGHKS, CDR2 YYEKEE (reference sequence). The CDR3, as DNA: TGTGCCAGCAGCTTAAATGGGGACCACGAGCAGTACTTC. Its protein is CASSLNGDHEQYF.

The chain combines TRBV4-1 with TRBJ1-6; possibly TRBD1 for D (5 bases). The germline V and J ends were trimmed by 1 base and 2 bases, with 12 bases remaining between them. The CDR3 is 17 residues long. Per the germline V gene, CDR1 is MGHRA and CDR2 is YSYEKL. The CDR3 DNA is TGCGCCAGCAGCCAAGGTGGGGCAGGGACCTATAATTCACCCCTCCACTTT. This sequence encodes CASSQGGAGTYNSPLHF.

The chain combines TRBV12-3 or TRBV12-4 with TRBJ1-3; D perhaps matches TRBD1 (5 bases). The CDR3 sequence is 15 residues long. V lost 6 bases and J lost 2, with 14 bases in between. The CDR3 here is CASRRDGLAGNTIYF. In DNA form, the CDR3 reads TGTGCCAGCAGGAGGGACGGTCTTGCTGGAAACACCATATATTTT.

The table lists this clonotype with many counts. The V and J genes are TRBV24-1 and TRBJ2-1; the match to TRBD2 covers 13 bases. Per the germline V gene, CDR1 is KGHDR and CDR2 is SFDVKD. The length of the CDR3 is 15 residues. V trimming: 8 bases; J trimming: 8 bases; junction bases outside the gene matches: 8. This CDR3 reads CATTAGLAGTDEQFF. The CDR3, as DNA: TGTGCCACCACTGCGGGACTAGCGGGAACAGATGAGCAGTTCTTC.

This sequence joins TRBV2 and TRBJ2-7, with 9 bases matching TRBD1. The CDR3 is 15 amino acids. Germline CDR1 SNHLY, CDR2 FYNNEI. V was clipped by 4 bases and J by 1 base; unmatched bases: 5. The chain's CDR3 is CASSAWTGASYEQYF. CDR3 nucleotides: TGTGCCAGCAGTGCTTGGACAGGGGCTTCCTACGAGCAGTACTTC.

This clonotype was counted many times. The gene calls are TRBV5-6 and TRBJ2-2, with 7 bases that match TRBD2. Germline assignment: CDR1 SGHDT and CDR2 YYEEEE. The CDR3 is 16 amino acids. V was pared by 1 base and J by 5 bases, with 8 bases of the junction left unmatched. The CDR3 sequence: CASSLLLRRETGELFF. The CDR3 bases are TGTGCCAGCAGCTTGCTGCTCCGGCGGGAGACCGGGGAGCTGTTTTTT.

This clonotype was found a few times. This chain connects TRBV19 to TRBJ1-2; 10 bases fit TRBD1. After removal of 9 bases from V and 4 bases from J, the junction contained 5 bases not matched to a gene. Germline V gene sequence: CDR1 LNHDA, CDR2 SQIVND (reference sequence). This CDR3 is built from 13 residues. CDR3 protein: CASGTGERYGYTF. The CDR3, as DNA: TGTGCCAGCGGGACAGGGGAACGCTATGGCTACACCTTC.

Only a few counts were recorded for this clonotype. CDR3 bases: TGCAGTGCTAGGGCGACTAGTTTAGGCACAGATACGCAGTATTTT. Its protein product is CSARATSLGTDTQYF. The chain is built from TRBV20-1 and TRBJ2-3; tentatively, D is TRBD2 (6 bases). Trimming took off 3 bases at V and 1 base at J, with 14 bases between the two ends. This CDR3 has 15 residues. CDR1 and CDR2 from the germline V gene are DFQATT and SNEGSKA (reference sequence).

The chain recombines TRBV20-1 with TRBJ2-7; 9 positions agree with TRBD1. V trimming: 3 bases; J trimming: 4 bases; junction bases outside the gene matches: 13. The germline V gene has CDR1 DFQATT and CDR2 SNEGSKA (reference sequence). The CDR3 loop spans 16 amino acids. The CDR3 DNA sequence: TGCAGTGCTAGTGGTATCTCCGGGACAGGGACTTACGAGCAGTACTTC. It codes for CSASGISGTGTYEQYF.

The V gene is TRBV7-8, the J gene TRBJ1-2; 9 positions match TRBD1. This CDR3 comprises 15 residues. The germline CDR1 and CDR2 sequences are SGHVS and FQNEAQ. The V and J ends lost 5 bases and 4 bases, in that order; junction bases with no gene match: 8. CDR3 residues: CASSPRQGEGYGYTF. CDR3 nucleotide sequence: TGTGCCAGCAGCCCCAGACAGGGGGAAGGCTATGGCTACACCTTC.

V is TRBV19 and J is TRBJ1-5; 7 positions match TRBD1. This CDR3 has 16 amino acids. The J segment lost 2 bases and the V segment lost 6 bases, leaving 10 bases of the junction unmatched. Germline V gene lookup returns CDR1 LNHDA and CDR2 SQIVND (reference sequence). The CDR3 coding sequence is TGTGCCAGTAGGCCGAATCAGGGGGAGGGCAATCAGCCCCAGCATTTT. It yields the protein CASRPNQGEGNQPQHF.

This clonotype was picked up many times. The chain links TRBV5-1 to TRBJ1-4; D remains ambiguous. CDR1 and CDR2 from the germline V gene are SGHRS and YFSETQ. CDR3 size: 15 residues. The V end lost 0 bases, the J end lost 2 bases, and 8 bases lay between the germline ends. The CDR3 sequence: CASSLDVSTNEKLFF. In DNA form, the CDR3 reads TGCGCCAGCAGCTTGGATGTATCGACTAATGAAAAACTGTTTTTT.

This clonotype was recorded at least ten times. A read error may account for a junction end that differs from germline. The CDR3 DNA follows: TGTGCCAGCAGCCTGGGACTAGCGGGACGCACAGATACGCAGTATTTT. This sequence encodes CASSLGLAGRTDTQYF. The J gene is TRBJ2-3, the V gene TRBV5-1, with TRBD2 matching over 13 bases. This CDR3 region has 16 residues. Per germline, CDR1 SGHRS and CDR2 YFSETQ.

The chain combines TRBV6-4 with TRBJ2-6; D not resolved. V was shortened by 4 bases and J by 3 bases, with 7 bases between the two germline ends. The CDR3 consists of 14 residues. Per germline, CDR1 MRHNA and CDR2 SNTAGT. The CDR3 DNA sequence: TGTGCCAGCAGTGGGGTGGTTGGGGCCAACGTCCTGACTTTC. It translates to CASSGVVGANVLTF.

This clonotype has more than one count but fewer than ten. As DNA, the CDR3 is TGTGCCAGCAAAGGGGGACTAGCGGGTGTCACCGGGGAGCTGTTTTTT. Translated, it gives CASKGGLAGVTGELFF. The chain recombines TRBV6-2 or TRBV6-3 with TRBJ2-2; TRBD2 agrees at 12 bases. V gave up 7 bases and J gave up 4 bases; unmatched junction bases: 7. The CDR3 loop spans 16 amino acids. Per germline, CDR1 MNHEY and CDR2 SVGEGT.

The genes are TRBV20-1 and TRBJ2-6; D is ambiguous. Germline lookup yields CDR1 DFQATT and CDR2 SNEGSKA (reference sequence). The CDR3 consists of 13 residues. The germline V and J ends were trimmed by 5 bases and 0 bases, with 5 bases remaining between them. The CDR3: CSAFSSGANVLTF. CDR3 DNA: TGCAGTGCTTTTAGCTCTGGGGCCAACGTCCTGACTTTC.

V gene TRBV4-1 combines with J gene TRBJ2-1, with 10 bases identical to TRBD2. Germline CDR1 and CDR2: MGHRA and YSYEKL. After removal of 2 bases from V and 4 bases from J, the junction contained 8 bases not matched to a gene. The CDR3 loop spans 17 amino acids. CDR3 region: CASSQISGTSEYNEQFF. Written as DNA, the CDR3 is TGCGCCAGCAGCCAAATCTCCGGGACTAGCGAATACAATGAGCAGTTCTTC.

The chain joins TRBV4-1 to TRBJ2-1; no clear D. Trimming left V 3 bases short and J 2 bases short, with 17 bases between. The germline gives CDR1 MGHRA, CDR2 YSYEKL. CDR3 length equals 17 residues. The CDR3: CASSHPAGGFTYNEQFF. For the CDR3, the DNA is TGCGCCAGCAGCCACCCAGCCGGCGGTTTTACCTACAATGAGCAGTTCTTC.

The rearrangement joins TRBV6-6 to TRBJ2-3, with TRBD2 as a possible D gene (6 bases). The CDR3 has 13 amino acids. The V and J ends lost 8 bases and 6 bases respectively, with 15 bases between them. The germline V gene encodes CDR1 MNHNY and CDR2 SVGAGI (reference sequence). The CDR3 coding sequence is TGTGCCAGCGGTCTGGGAGGAGCGGATACGCAGTATTTT. Translation: CASGLGGADTQYF.

V is TRBV5-6 and J is TRBJ2-1; 7 nucleotides line up with TRBD2. Germline V gene sequence: CDR1 SGHDT, CDR2 YYEEEE. J was trimmed by 8 bases and V by 0 bases; bases with no gene match: 14. The CDR3 has 17 amino acids. The CDR3 spells CASSLAWQRLSGDEQFF. CDR3 coding DNA: TGTGCCAGCAGCTTGGCGTGGCAGAGATTAAGCGGGGATGAGCAGTTCTTC.

This clonotype came up a few times. The chain is built from TRBV4-2 and TRBJ1-2; D is undetermined. The CDR3 loop spans 15 amino acids. Germline CDR1 LGHNA, CDR2 YNFKEQ. V dropped 0 bases and J dropped 8 bases, with 16 bases sitting between them. The CDR3 DNA reads TGTGCCAGCAGCCAAGAGGGCGACTCTCTGTGGGGCTACACCTTC. It translates to CASSQEGDSLWGYTF.

This chain joins TRBV4-2 and TRBJ2-3; perhaps TRBD2 as D (6 bases). The CDR3 has 17 amino acids. The germline V and J ends were trimmed by 0 bases and 1 base, with 14 bases remaining between them. CDR1 and CDR2 from the germline V gene are LGHNA and YNFKEQ. The CDR3 region has the DNA TGTGCCAGCAGCCAAGATCTGGGGGGACCGGGCACAGATACGCAGTATTTT. This sequence encodes CASSQDLGGPGTDTQYF.

The chain employs TRBV11-3 and TRBJ2-1, with 8 positions matching TRBD2. Looked up from germline, CDR1 is SGHNT and CDR2 is YENEEA. There are 14 residues in the CDR3. V lost 6 bases and J lost 6; bases outside the gene matches: 7. The CDR3 nucleotides are TGTGCCAGCAGACCGGGACTAGACCTCAATGAGCAGTTCTTC. This translates into CASRPGLDLNEQFF. Supplemented by reference TRBV11-3 and TRBJ2-1, the full variable domain reads EAGVVQSPRYKIIEKKQPVAFWCNPISGHNTLYWYLQNLGQGPELLIRYENEEAVDDSQLPKDRFSAERLKGVDSTLKIQPAELGDSAVYLCASRPGLDLNEQFFGPGTRLTVL.

This clonotype occurred a few times. This chain uses TRBV2 with TRBJ2-7; D gene ambiguous. Germline V lookup: CDR1 SNHLY, CDR2 FYNNEI. The V and J ends lost 8 bases and 0 bases respectively, with 11 bases between them. The length of the CDR3 is 13 residues. CDR3 in DNA: TGTGCCAGCGAACCGCCAAGCTCCTACGAGCAGTACTTC. This gives the protein CASEPPSSYEQYF. Complete variable domain (other parts from reference TRBV2 and TRBJ2-7): EPEVTQTPSHQVTQMGQEVILRCVPISNHLYFYWYRQILGQKVEFLVSFYNNEISEKSEIFDDQFSVERPDGSNFTLKIRSTKLEDSAMYFCASEPPSSYEQYFGPGTRLTVT.

Only a few counts were recorded for this clonotype. The chain is built from TRBV20-1 and TRBJ2-7; D perhaps matches TRBD2 (6 bases). Deletions cut 8 bases from V and 2 bases from J, with 16 bases between. Germline CDR1 DFQATT, CDR2 SNEGSKA (reference sequence). CDR3 length: 13 residues. The CDR3 here is CSTTHAGTYEQYV. Here the CDR3 DNA reads TGCAGTACTACTCATGCGGGAACCTACGAGCAGTACGTC.

V usage is TRBV7-2 and J usage is TRBJ2-1, with D tentatively TRBD2 (5 bases). CDR3 length: 16 residues. Trimming took 3 bases from V and 0 from J, leaving 12 bases between them. In germline, CDR1 is SGHTA, CDR2 FQGNSA. The chain's CDR3 is CASSLYERSSYNEQFF. CDR3 in DNA: TGTGCCAGCAGCTTGTACGAGCGGAGCTCCTACAATGAGCAGTTCTTC.

This clonotype was seen a handful of times. This chain joins TRBV7-9 and TRBJ1-1; the D gene is possibly TRBD1 (6 bases). This CDR3 spans 15 amino acids. Trimming pared 4 bases from V and 0 bases from J, leaving 12 bases between. Germline CDR1 is SEHNR and CDR2 is FQNEAQ (reference sequence). The CDR3 region has the DNA TGTGCCAGCAGCTCCGACAGGAGCTTGAACACTGAAGCTTTCTTT. Protein sequence: CASSSDRSLNTEAFF.

This clonotype showed up just a few times. The chain links TRBV3-1 to TRBJ1-1; no clear D gene. This CDR3 spans 15 amino acids. The germline V gene has CDR1 LGHDT and CDR2 YNNKEL (reference sequence). V lost 4 bases to trimming and J lost 2 bases, with 14 bases between them. The CDR3 DNA is TGTGCCAGCAGCCCCCCGGGGAAGAGAAACACTGAAGCTTTCTTT. This encodes CASSPPGKRNTEAFF.

This clonotype was seen a handful of times. The chain is built from TRBV20-1 and TRBJ2-7; D is perhaps TRBD2 (7 bases). CDR3 length: 14 amino acids. V dropped 6 bases and J dropped 6 bases, with 21 bases sitting between them. Germline values: CDR1 DFQATT, CDR2 SNEGSKA (reference sequence). The CDR3, as DNA: TGCAGTGCCGCGAAACAGGGCCCTAGCGGCGAGCAGTACGTC. Protein: CSAAKQGPSGEQYV.

This clonotype was observed a few times. This chain connects TRBV6-5 to TRBJ1-2, with D possibly matching TRBD1 (5 bases). The CDR3 has 14 amino acids. Germline V gene sequence: CDR1 MNHEY, CDR2 SVGAGI. V lost 0 bases, J lost 4 bases, and 9 bases lay in between. DNA for the CDR3: TGTGCCAGCAGTTACTCGAAACAGGTCTATGGCTACACCTTC. It yields the protein CASSYSKQVYGYTF.

The table lists this clonotype with a few counts. V is TRBV12-3 or TRBV12-4 and J is TRBJ2-7; D is undetermined. The V end was cut by 3 bases, the J end by 3 bases, with 15 bases between. This CDR3 spans 15 amino acids. The CDR3 spells CASSFSASKHYEQYV. The DNA of the CDR3 is TGTGCCAGCAGTTTCAGCGCGAGCAAGCACTACGAGCAGTACGTC.